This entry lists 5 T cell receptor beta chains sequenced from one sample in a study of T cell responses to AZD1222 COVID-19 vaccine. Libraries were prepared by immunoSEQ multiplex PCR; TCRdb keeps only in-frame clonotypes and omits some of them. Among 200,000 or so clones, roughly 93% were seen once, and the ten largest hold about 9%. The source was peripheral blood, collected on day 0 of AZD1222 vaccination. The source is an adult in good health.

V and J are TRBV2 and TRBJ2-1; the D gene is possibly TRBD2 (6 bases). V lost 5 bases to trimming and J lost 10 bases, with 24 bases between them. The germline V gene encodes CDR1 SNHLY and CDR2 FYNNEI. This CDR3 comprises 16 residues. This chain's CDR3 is CASSTRGITPYQEQFF. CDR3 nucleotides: TGTGCCAGCAGTACCCGCGGGATAACCCCCTATCAGGAGCAGTTCTTC.

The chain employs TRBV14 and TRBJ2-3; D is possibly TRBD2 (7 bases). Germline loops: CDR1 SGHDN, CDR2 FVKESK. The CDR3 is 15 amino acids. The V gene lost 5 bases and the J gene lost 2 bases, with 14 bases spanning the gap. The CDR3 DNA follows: TGTGCCAGCAGCATACGGGGGGCGCTCACAGATACGCAGTATTTT. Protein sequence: CASSIRGALTDTQYF.

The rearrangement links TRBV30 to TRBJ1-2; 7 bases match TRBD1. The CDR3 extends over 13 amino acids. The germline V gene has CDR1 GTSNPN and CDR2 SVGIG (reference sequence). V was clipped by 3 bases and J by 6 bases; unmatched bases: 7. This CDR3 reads CAWRMSGGNGYTF. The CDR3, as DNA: TGTGCCTGGAGGATGTCAGGGGGTAATGGCTACACCTTC.

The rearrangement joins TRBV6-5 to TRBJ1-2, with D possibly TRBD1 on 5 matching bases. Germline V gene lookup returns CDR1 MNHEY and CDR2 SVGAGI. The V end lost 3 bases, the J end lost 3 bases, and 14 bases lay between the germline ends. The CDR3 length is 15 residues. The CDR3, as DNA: TGTGCCAGCAGTTATGTTCCAGGGCAACACTATGGCTACACCTTC. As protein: CASSYVPGQHYGYTF.

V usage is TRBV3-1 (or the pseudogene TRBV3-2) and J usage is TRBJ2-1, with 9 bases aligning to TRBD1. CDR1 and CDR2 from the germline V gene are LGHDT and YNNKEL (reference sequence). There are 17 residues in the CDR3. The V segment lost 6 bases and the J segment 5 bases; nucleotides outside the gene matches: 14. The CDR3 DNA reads TGTGCCAGCAGACTTAGAAAAGGGACAGGGTCCGACAATGAGCAGTTCTTC. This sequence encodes CASRLRKGTGSDNEQFF.